One and the same sample provided the 24 T cell receptor beta chains below, sequenced in a study of beta chain features in type 1 diabetes. Every bit of the isolated RNA underwent reverse transcription, so sequencing read expressed TCRB transcripts. Clones were read by immunoSEQ multiplex PCR, and TCRdb kept only the in-frame ones, dropping some. The table shows 300,000 to 350,000 clones, with 14% occurring only once. Sample: central memory CD4+ T cells from blood. The receptors derive from a man aged 25 to 45 in good health.

The CDR3 loop reads CASSYGQMNTEAFF. The CDR3 DNA sequence: TGTGCCAGCAGTTACGGACAGATGAACACTGAAGCTTTCTTT. V is TRBV6-5 and J is TRBJ1-1, with D perhaps matching TRBD1 (6 bases). From germline, CDR1 is MNHEY and CDR2 SVGAGI. The CDR3 has 14 amino acids. V lost 2 bases to trimming and J lost 0 bases, with 7 bases between them.

This clone has more than one count but fewer than ten. The genes are TRBV7-9 and TRBJ2-3; the D call may be TRBD1 or TRBD2 (6 bases each). The germline V and J ends were trimmed by 5 bases and 4 bases, with 22 bases remaining between them. CDR1 is SEHNR, CDR2 FQNEAQ, per germline (reference sequence). The CDR3 has 17 amino acids. The CDR3 reads CASSRRGVGVGADTQYF. The CDR3 DNA reads as TGTGCCAGCAGCCGAAGGGGGGTAGGTGTCGGCGCAGATACGCAGTATTTT.

The chain employs TRBV5-1 and TRBJ2-6; D uncertain. This CDR3 region has 14 residues. Per the germline V gene, CDR1 is SGHRS and CDR2 is YFSETQ. The ends were cut back, 1 base at V and 1 base at J, with 3 bases in the middle. DNA for the CDR3: TGCGCCAGCAGCTTGAGGTCTGGGGCCAACGTCCTGACTTTC. Translating gives CASSLRSGANVLTF. The full variable domain, rest sourced from reference TRBV5-1 and TRBJ2-6, is KAGVTQTPRYLIKTRGQQVTLSCSPISGHRSVSWYQQTPGQGLQFLFEYFSETQRNKGNFPGRFSGRQFSNSRSEMNVSTLELGDSALYLCASSLRSGANVLTFGAGSRLTVL.

The rearrangement joins TRBV5-1 to TRBJ2-5; the match to TRBD2 covers 8 bases. The CDR3 loop spans 14 amino acids. The V segment lost 4 bases and the J segment 3 bases; nucleotides outside the gene matches: 5. In germline, CDR1 is SGHRS, CDR2 YFSETQ. DNA of the CDR3: TGCGCCAGCAGCGGGAGCGGGAGTGAAGAGACCCAGTACTTC. It translates to CASSGSGSEETQYF.

The rearrangement joins TRBV29-1 to TRBJ2-2; D remains unclear. Germline CDR1 SQVTM, CDR2 ANQGSEA. The CDR3 runs to 14 residues. With 6 bases removed from V and 0 bases from J, the gap between germline ends came to 11 bases. CDR3 sequence (DNA): TGCAGCGTGCCGCTGGCTCCGAACACCGGGGAGCTGTTTTTT. Translating gives CSVPLAPNTGELFF.

The rearrangement joins TRBV14 to TRBJ2-1; D might be TRBD1 or TRBD2, each matching 6 bases. V was clipped by 1 base and J by 2 bases, with 9 bases between them. In germline, CDR1 is SGHDN, CDR2 FVKESK. This CDR3 is built from 15 residues. CDR3 in amino acids: CASSQGRGPYNEQFF. DNA of the CDR3: TGTGCCAGCAGCCAAGGACGGGGGCCCTACAATGAGCAGTTCTTC.

This clone was counted only a few times. This chain connects TRBV5-4 to TRBJ1-2; no definite D call. Germline V gene lookup returns CDR1 SGHNT and CDR2 YYREEE (reference sequence). The CDR3 loop spans 13 amino acids. V was cut by 0 bases and J by 3 bases, with 6 bases left in between. CDR3 sequence reads: CASSLDRDYGYTF. CDR3 coding DNA: TGTGCCAGCAGCTTGGACAGAGACTATGGCTACACCTTC.

This clone was picked up a small number of times. The chain uses TRBV6-1 and TRBJ1-4; 7 bases fit TRBD1. The CDR3 has 15 amino acids. The germline CDR1 and CDR2 sequences are MNHNS and SASEGT. The V and J ends lost 10 bases and 3 bases, in that order; junction bases with no gene match: 11. The CDR3 nucleotides read TGTGCCATCAGAGGAACCGGGACAGCTAATGAAAAACTGTTTTTT. Its translation is CAIRGTGTANEKLFF.

There are a few counts of this clone. The rearrangement uses TRBV5-1 and TRBJ2-1; 11 bases align to TRBD2. This CDR3 has 19 amino acids. Trimming at V came to 0 bases and at J to 0 bases, leaving 8 bases not matched to a gene. Germline lookup yields CDR1 SGHRS and CDR2 YFSETQ. CDR3 DNA sequence: TGCGCCAGCAGCTTGGCCACGACTAGCGGGGCGAGCTCCTACAATGAGCAGTTCTTC. This codes for CASSLATTSGASSYNEQFF. Full variable domain (outside the CDR3, taken from reference TRBV5-1 and TRBJ2-1): KAGVTQTPRYLIKTRGQQVTLSCSPISGHRSVSWYQQTPGQGLQFLFEYFSETQRNKGNFPGRFSGRQFSNSRSEMNVSTLELGDSALYLCASSLATTSGASSYNEQFFGPGTRLTVL.

The chain carries TRBV6-1 and TRBJ2-2; no reliable D call. V was cut by 8 bases and J by 5 bases, with 18 bases left in between. Germline CDR1 is MNHNS and CDR2 is SASEGT. This CDR3 region has 15 residues. In nucleotides, the CDR3 is TGTGCCAGCGGGCGGCTTCATCCTAGTACCGGGGAGCTGTTTTTT. Translating it yields CASGRLHPSTGELFF.

This clone was found a few times. The V gene is TRBV7-9, the J gene TRBJ1-4; 7 bases match TRBD1. The germline gives CDR1 SEHNR, CDR2 FQNEAQ (reference sequence). V was clipped by 0 bases and J by 4 bases; unmatched bases: 11. The CDR3 has 18 residues. This chain's CDR3 is CASSLATPGTAYNEKLFF. CDR3 bases: TGTGCCAGCAGCTTAGCCACCCCCGGGACAGCATATAATGAAAAACTGTTTTTT.

The V gene is TRBV11-2, the J gene TRBJ1-5, with D unclear. The germline gives CDR1 SGHAT, CDR2 FQNNGV. This CDR3 spans 13 amino acids. V was pared by 4 bases and J by 5 bases, with 9 bases between. CDR3 loop: CASSSHRDQPQHF. The CDR3, as DNA: TGTGCCAGCAGCTCTCATAGGGATCAGCCCCAGCATTTT.

V is TRBV2 and J is TRBJ2-5, with 7 bases fitting TRBD2. From germline, CDR1 is SNHLY and CDR2 FYNNEI. J was trimmed by 5 bases and V by 7 bases; bases with no gene match: 10. The CDR3 has 14 residues. This CDR3 reads CASNPRTSGETQYF. CDR3 nucleotide sequence: TGTGCCAGCAACCCTAGGACTAGTGGCGAGACCCAGTACTTC.

The chain couples TRBV9 to TRBJ1-2, with D unresolved. The germline V gene encodes CDR1 SGDLS and CDR2 YYNGEE. CDR3 length: 13 amino acids. V lost 2 bases and J lost 4, with 9 bases in between. This chain's CDR3 is CASSVDGLYGYTF. CDR3 DNA sequence: TGTGCCAGCAGCGTTGACGGACTCTATGGCTACACCTTC.

V is TRBV2 and J is TRBJ2-7; D call uncertain. Germline values: CDR1 SNHLY, CDR2 FYNNEI. This CDR3 comprises 12 residues. CDR3 sequence (DNA): TGTGCCAGCAGCGAAGAAACCTACGAGCAGTACGTC. This codes for CASSEETYEQYV.

This clone was found a few times. The J gene is TRBJ2-3, the V gene TRBV5-6; D remains unclear. Germline loops: CDR1 SGHDT, CDR2 YYEEEE. With 5 bases removed from V and 0 bases from J, the gap between germline ends came to 7 bases. The CDR3 is made up of 13 amino acids. The CDR3 reads CASRASSTDTQYF. The DNA for the CDR3 is TGTGCCAGCAGGGCATCTAGCACAGATACGCAGTATTTT.

This clone was seen a few times. The chain has TRBV5-8 and TRBJ1-2, with a possible D match to TRBD1 (5 bases). The CDR3 runs to 14 residues. Germline assignment: CDR1 SGHTS and CDR2 YDEGEE. V shed 0 bases and J shed 2 bases, with 8 bases lying between them. The CDR3: CASSLAGLNYGYTF. The CDR3 region has the DNA TGTGCCAGCAGCTTGGCAGGGCTCAACTATGGCTACACCTTC.

Here the CDR3 DNA reads TGTGCCAGCAGCAGAAGACAGGGCATTCAACTGTTTTTT. It codes for CASSRRQGIQLFF. This chain connects TRBV7-2 to TRBJ1-4; 7 bases line up with TRBD1. Per the germline V gene, CDR1 is SGHTA and CDR2 is FQGNSA. Unmatched junction bases numbered 9, after V lost 5 bases and J lost 12 bases. CDR3 size: 13 residues.

This clone occurred a few times. This CDR3 is also generated by other DNA sequences in the sample. The chain uses TRBV21-1 and TRBJ2-1; TRBD2 is taken as the D call from the table, unchecked against the DNA. TRBV21-1 is listed as a pseudogene. The length of the CDR3 is 17 residues. The CDR3 DNA reads TGTGCCAGCAGCAAAGCCGGCGGGTCGCCGGGGGGCAATGAGCAGTTCTTC. Translating gives CASSKAGGSPGGNEQFF.

This clone was counted at least ten times. CDR3 sequence (DNA): TGTGCCAGCAGCTTTGGGGACATTCAGTACTTC. It specifies CASSFGDIQYF. The chain carries TRBV7-2 and TRBJ2-4; D is ambiguous. CDR3 length equals 11 residues. Trimming took off 3 bases at V and 8 bases at J, with 5 bases between the two ends. Germline CDR1 is SGHTA and CDR2 is FQGNSA.

This clone has only a few counts. The chain links TRBV30 to TRBJ1-1; 7 bases are shared with TRBD1. V lost 5 bases, J lost 11 bases, and 14 bases stayed unmatched. Germline values: CDR1 GTSNPN, CDR2 SVGIG (reference sequence). The CDR3 length is 13 residues. The DNA of the CDR3 is TGTGCCTGGGATAAGATGAATACAGGGGTCGCTTTCTTT. Amino acid sequence: CAWDKMNTGVAFF.

The chain couples TRBV19 to TRBJ2-6; 11 bases map to TRBD2. There are 18 residues in the CDR3. Germline V gives CDR1 LNHDA, CDR2 SQIVND (reference sequence). Trimming at V came to 4 bases and at J to 0 bases, leaving 5 bases not matched to a gene. CDR3 protein: CASSSRLAGYSGANVLTF. CDR3 coding DNA: TGTGCCAGTAGTAGTCGACTAGCGGGGTACTCTGGGGCCAACGTCCTGACTTTC. Drawing the rest from reference TRBV19 and TRBJ2-6, the complete variable domain is DGGITQSPKYLFRKEGQNVTLSCEQNLNHDAMYWYRQDPGQGLRLIYYSQIVNDFQKGDIAEGYSVSREKKESFPLTVTSAQKNPTAFYLCASSSRLAGYSGANVLTFGAGSRLTVL.

The J gene is TRBJ1-2, the V gene TRBV27, with D possibly being TRBD1 (6 bases). V was pared by 8 bases and J by 4 bases, with 11 bases between. The CDR3 totals 12 residues. Per the germline V gene, CDR1 is MNHEY and CDR2 is SMNVEV (reference sequence). The chain's CDR3 is CASGQSFYGYTF. As DNA, the CDR3 is TGTGCCAGCGGACAGAGTTTCTATGGCTACACCTTC.

This clone was detected a few times. This CDR3 is also generated by other DNA sequences in the sample. The chain employs TRBV11-2 and TRBJ2-3; TRBD2 agrees at 14 bases. Germline CDR1 reads SGHAT; CDR2 reads FQNNGV. Unmatched junction bases numbered 2, after V lost 4 bases and J lost 5 bases. The CDR3 totals 15 residues. The CDR3 protein is CASSSGLAGEDTQYF. In DNA form, the CDR3 reads TGTGCCAGCAGCTCGGGACTAGCGGGGGAAGATACGCAGTATTTT. Filled out from reference TRBV11-2 and TRBJ2-3, the complete variable domain reads EAGVAQSPRYKIIEKRQSVAFWCNPISGHATLYWYQQILGQGPKLLIQFQNNGVVDDSQLPKDRFSAERLKGVDSTLKIQPAKLEDSAVYLCASSSGLAGEDTQYFGPGTRLTVL.